This TCR beta chain came from a study of T-cell memory formation after mild COVID-19. Study results and limitations: Whereas later expanders leaned CD4+, clones contracting day 15 to 85 showed a balanced CD4/CD8 makeup.

TCRdb redid the calling of the 5' RACE reads with MiXCR, one entry per CDR3 protein. Among 300,000 to 350,000 distinct CDR3 sequences, roughly an eighth were seen once, and the ten largest hold roughly a fifth. This clonotype has a handful of counts. The antigen is undetermined. In germline, CDR1 is MNHEY, CDR2 SVGAGI. The CDR3 contains 15 residues. V trimming: 2 bases; J trimming: 0 bases; junction bases outside the gene matches: 2. This receptor was identified in a man aged 18 to 30 who had mild COVID-19 (a few samples of this study predate the infection). Cell type and time point are not known. Sequencing was carried out using PBMCs or a T cell subset sorted from them (not recorded which). The chain carries TRBV6-5 and TRBJ2-3; 7 nucleotides agree with TRBD1. This chain's CDR3 is CASSYGTASTDTQYF. The CDR3 DNA reads TGTGCCAGCAGTTACGGGACAGCTAGCACAGATACGCAGTATTTT.